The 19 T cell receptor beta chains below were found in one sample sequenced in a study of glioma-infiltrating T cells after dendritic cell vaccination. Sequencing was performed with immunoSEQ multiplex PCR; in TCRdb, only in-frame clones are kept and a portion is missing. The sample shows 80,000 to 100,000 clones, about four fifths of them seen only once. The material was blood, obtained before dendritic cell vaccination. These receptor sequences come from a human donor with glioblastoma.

The CDR3 DNA follows: TGTGCCAGCAGTGATGGACTAGCGGGGGGGCTATACGAGCAGTACTTC. This translates into CASSDGLAGGLYEQYF. The rearrangement links TRBV27 to TRBJ2-7, with TRBD2 matching over 15 bases. This CDR3 comprises 16 residues. Germline trimming cut 5 bases from V and 4 bases from J; bases unmatched to any gene: 6. Germline CDR1 MNHEY, CDR2 SMNVEV (reference sequence).

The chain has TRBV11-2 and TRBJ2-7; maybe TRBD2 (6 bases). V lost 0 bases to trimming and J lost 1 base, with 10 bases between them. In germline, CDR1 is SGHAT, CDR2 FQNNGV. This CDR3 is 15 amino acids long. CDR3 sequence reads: CASSLDRGESYEQYF. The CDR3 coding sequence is TGTGCCAGCAGCTTAGACCGCGGGGAGTCCTACGAGCAGTACTTC. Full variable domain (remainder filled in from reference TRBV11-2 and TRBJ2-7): EAGVAQSPRYKIIEKRQSVAFWCNPISGHATLYWYQQILGQGPKLLIQFQNNGVVDDSQLPKDRFSAERLKGVDSTLKIQPAKLEDSAVYLCASSLDRGESYEQYFGPGTRLTVT.

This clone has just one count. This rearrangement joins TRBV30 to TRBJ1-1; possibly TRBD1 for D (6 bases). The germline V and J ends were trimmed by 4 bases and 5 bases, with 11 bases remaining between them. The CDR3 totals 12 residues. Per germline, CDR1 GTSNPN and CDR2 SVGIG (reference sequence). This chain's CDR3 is CAWNQGQTEAFF. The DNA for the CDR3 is TGTGCCTGGAATCAAGGACAGACTGAAGCTTTCTTT. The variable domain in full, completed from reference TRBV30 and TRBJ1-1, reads SQTIHQWPATLVQPVGSPLSLECTVEGTSNPNLYWYRQAAGRGLQLLFYSVGIGQISSEVPQNLSASRPQDRQFILSSKKLLLSDSGFYLCAWNQGQTEAFFGQGTRLTVV.

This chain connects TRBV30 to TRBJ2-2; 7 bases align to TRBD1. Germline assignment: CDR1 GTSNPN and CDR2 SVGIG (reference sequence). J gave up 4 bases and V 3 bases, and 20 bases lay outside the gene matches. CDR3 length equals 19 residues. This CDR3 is CAWSAPPGQPSLPTGELFF. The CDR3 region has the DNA TGTGCCTGGAGCGCGCCACCGGGACAGCCTAGCCTTCCCACCGGGGAGCTGTTTTTT.

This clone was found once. This CDR3 is CASHEGANYGYTF. In nucleotides, the CDR3 is TGTGCCAGCCATGAAGGGGCTAACTATGGCTACACCTTC. The chain is built from TRBV6-5 and TRBJ1-2; maybe TRBD1 (5 bases). CDR1 MNHEY and CDR2 SVGAGI come from the germline V gene. The V end lost 8 bases, the J end lost 0 bases, and 10 bases lay between the germline ends. This CDR3 region has 13 residues.

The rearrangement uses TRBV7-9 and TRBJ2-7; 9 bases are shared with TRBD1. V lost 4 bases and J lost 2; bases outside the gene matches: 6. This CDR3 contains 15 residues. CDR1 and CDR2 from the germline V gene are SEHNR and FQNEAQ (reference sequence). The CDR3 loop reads CASSSLRTGAYEQYF. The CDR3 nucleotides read TGTGCCAGCAGCTCCCTCCGGACAGGGGCCTACGAGCAGTACTTC.

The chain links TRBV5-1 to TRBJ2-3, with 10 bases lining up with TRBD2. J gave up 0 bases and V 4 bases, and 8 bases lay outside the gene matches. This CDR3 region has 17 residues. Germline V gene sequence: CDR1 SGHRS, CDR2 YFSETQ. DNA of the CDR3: TGCGCCAGCAGCCCGTTTGGACTAGCGGAAAGCACAGATACGCAGTATTTT. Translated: CASSPFGLAESTDTQYF.

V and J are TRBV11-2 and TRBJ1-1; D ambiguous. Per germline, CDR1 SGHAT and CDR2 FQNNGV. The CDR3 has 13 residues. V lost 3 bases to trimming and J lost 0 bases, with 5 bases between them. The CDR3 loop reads CASSLTLNTEAFF. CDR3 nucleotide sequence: TGTGCCAGCAGCTTGACACTGAACACTGAAGCTTTCTTT. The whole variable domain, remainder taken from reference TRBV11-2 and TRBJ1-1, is EAGVAQSPRYKIIEKRQSVAFWCNPISGHATLYWYQQILGQGPKLLIQFQNNGVVDDSQLPKDRFSAERLKGVDSTLKIQPAKLEDSAVYLCASSLTLNTEAFFGQGTRLTVV.

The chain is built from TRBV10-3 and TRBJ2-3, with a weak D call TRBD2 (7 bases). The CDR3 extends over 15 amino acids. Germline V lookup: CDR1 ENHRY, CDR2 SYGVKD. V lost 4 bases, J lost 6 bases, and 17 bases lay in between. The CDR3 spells CAISAGGVVMDTQYF. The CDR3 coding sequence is TGTGCCATCAGTGCGGGGGGCGTAGTAATGGATACGCAGTATTTT.

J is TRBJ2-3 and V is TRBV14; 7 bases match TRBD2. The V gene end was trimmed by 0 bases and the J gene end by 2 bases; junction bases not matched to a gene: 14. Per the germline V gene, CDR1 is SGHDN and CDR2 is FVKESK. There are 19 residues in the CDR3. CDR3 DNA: TGTGCCAGCAGCCAAGATGCAGATTGGACTAGGGAGATCACAGATACGCAGTATTTT. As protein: CASSQDADWTREITDTQYF.

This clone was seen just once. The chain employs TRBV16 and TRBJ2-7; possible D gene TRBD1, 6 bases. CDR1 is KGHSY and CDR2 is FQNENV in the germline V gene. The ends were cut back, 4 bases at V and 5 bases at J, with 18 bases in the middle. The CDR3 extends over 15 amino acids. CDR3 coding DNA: TGTGCCAGCAGCCCTCCCCCCCAGGGGCGGGACGAGCAGTACTTC. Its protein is CASSPPPQGRDEQYF.

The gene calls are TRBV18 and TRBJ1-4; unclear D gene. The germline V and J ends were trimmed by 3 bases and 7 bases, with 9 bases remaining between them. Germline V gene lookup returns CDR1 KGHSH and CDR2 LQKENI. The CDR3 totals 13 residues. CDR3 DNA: TGTGCCAGCTCACCGAGGGATCGTGAAAAACTGTTTTTT. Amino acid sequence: CASSPRDREKLFF. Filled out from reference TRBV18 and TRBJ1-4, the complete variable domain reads NAGVMQNPRHLVRRRGQEARLRCSPMKGHSHVYWYRQLPEEGLKFMVYLQKENIIDESGMPKERFSAEFPKEGPSILRIQQVVRGDSAAYFCASSPRDREKLFFGSGTQLSVL.

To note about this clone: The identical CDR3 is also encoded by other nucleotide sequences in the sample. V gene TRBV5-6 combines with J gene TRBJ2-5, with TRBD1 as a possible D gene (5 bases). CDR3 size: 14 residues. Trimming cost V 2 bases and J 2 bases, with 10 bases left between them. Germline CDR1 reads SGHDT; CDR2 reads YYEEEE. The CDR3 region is CASSFGQGQETQYF. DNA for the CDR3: TGTGCCAGCAGCTTCGGCCAGGGACAAGAGACCCAGTACTTC.

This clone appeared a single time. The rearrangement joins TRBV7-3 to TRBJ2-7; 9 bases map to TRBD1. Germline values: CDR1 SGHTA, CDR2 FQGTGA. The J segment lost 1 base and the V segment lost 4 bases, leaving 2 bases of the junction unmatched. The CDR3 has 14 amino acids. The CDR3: CASSWTGESYEQYF. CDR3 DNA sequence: TGTGCCAGCAGCTGGACAGGGGAATCCTACGAGCAGTACTTC.

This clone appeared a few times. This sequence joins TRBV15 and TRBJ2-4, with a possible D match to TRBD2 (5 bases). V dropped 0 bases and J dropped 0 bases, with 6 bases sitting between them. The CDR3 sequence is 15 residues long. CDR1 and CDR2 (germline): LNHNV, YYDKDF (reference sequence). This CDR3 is CATSREEVAKNIQYF. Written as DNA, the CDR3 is TGTGCCACCAGCAGAGAGGAGGTAGCCAAAAACATTCAGTACTTC.

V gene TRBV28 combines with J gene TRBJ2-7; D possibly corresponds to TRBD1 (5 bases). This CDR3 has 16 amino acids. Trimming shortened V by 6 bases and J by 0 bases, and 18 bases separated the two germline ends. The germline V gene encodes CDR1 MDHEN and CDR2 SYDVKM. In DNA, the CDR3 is TGTGCCAGCAGCCCATCGGGCAGGGAAGGCTCCTACGAGCAGTACTTC. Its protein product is CASSPSGREGSYEQYF.

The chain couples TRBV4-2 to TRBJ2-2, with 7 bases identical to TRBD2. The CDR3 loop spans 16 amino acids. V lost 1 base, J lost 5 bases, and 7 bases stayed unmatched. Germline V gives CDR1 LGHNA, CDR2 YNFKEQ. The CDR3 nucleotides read TGTGCCAGCAGCCAAGTTCAAGCCGGGAGGACCGGGGAGCTGTTTTTT. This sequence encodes CASSQVQAGRTGELFF.

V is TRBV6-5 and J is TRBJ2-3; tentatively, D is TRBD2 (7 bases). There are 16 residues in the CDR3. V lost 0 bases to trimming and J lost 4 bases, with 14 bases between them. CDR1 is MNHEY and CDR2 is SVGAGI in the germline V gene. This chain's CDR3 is CASSYSGGLAPDTQYF. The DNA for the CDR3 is TGTGCCAGCAGTTACTCGGGGGGGCTAGCACCAGATACGCAGTATTTT.

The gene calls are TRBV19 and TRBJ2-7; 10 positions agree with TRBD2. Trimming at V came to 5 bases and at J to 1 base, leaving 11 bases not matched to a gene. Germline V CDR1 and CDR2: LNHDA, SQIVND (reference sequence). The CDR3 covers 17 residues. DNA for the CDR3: TGTGCCAGTAGTCCTACTAGCGGGACCGCCTATTCCTACGAGCAGTACTTC. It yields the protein CASSPTSGTAYSYEQYF.